This passage covers 28 T cell receptor beta chains from one sample sequenced in a study of T-cell memory formation after mild COVID-19. TCRdb redid the calling of the 5' RACE reads with MiXCR, one entry per CDR3 protein. Found here are roughly 130,000 distinct CDR3 sequences, roughly 15% of them singletons; the top ten hold 14%. The sample comprised PBMCs or a T cell subset sorted from them (not recorded which). The receptors were gathered from an adult woman who had mild COVID-19 (a few samples of this study predate the infection). Cell type and time point are not known.

This clonotype was seen only a few times. This chain connects TRBV27 to TRBJ2-3; the D call may be TRBD1 or TRBD2 (5 bases each). CDR1 and CDR2 (germline): MNHEY, SMNVEV (reference sequence). The CDR3 is 15 residues long. V lost 4 bases to trimming and J lost 5 bases, with 16 bases between them. The CDR3 reads CASSSTGTVGDTQYF. DNA for the CDR3: TGTGCCAGCAGTTCCACCGGGACCGTGGGAGATACGCAGTATTTT.

CDR3 sequence reads: CASSLERSNEQFF. CDR3 in DNA: TGTGCCAGCAGCCTCGAACGGTCCAATGAGCAGTTCTTC. The genes are TRBV7-3 and TRBJ2-1; D is uncertain. CDR3 size: 13 residues. Germline assignment: CDR1 SGHTA and CDR2 FQGTGA. V lost 5 bases and J 6 bases, leaving 11 bases between the germline ends.

This clonotype has more than one count but fewer than ten. This chain uses TRBV12-3 or TRBV12-4 with TRBJ2-1; a weak D match, TRBD2 (5 bases). The CDR3 runs 17 residues. Trimming left V 4 bases short and J 0 bases short, with 16 bases between. CDR3 in DNA: TGTGCCAGCAGTTCCGGGGAAGCGGTAACCTCCTACAATGAGCAGTTCTTC. Translated: CASSSGEAVTSYNEQFF.

The chain employs TRBV6-5 and TRBJ2-1; 7 bases are a match to TRBD1. The CDR3 loop spans 15 amino acids. Germline loops: CDR1 MNHEY, CDR2 SVGAGI. Trimming at V came to 6 bases and at J to 5 bases, leaving 10 bases not matched to a gene. CDR3 residues: CASSRAGGSHNEQFF. The CDR3 DNA sequence: TGTGCCAGCAGCCGCGCAGGGGGTTCCCACAATGAGCAGTTCTTC.

The genes are TRBV7-9 and TRBJ2-3; possibly TRBD1 for D (5 bases). This CDR3 has 14 amino acids. V was shortened by 4 bases and J by 6 bases, with 14 bases between the two germline ends. Germline lookup yields CDR1 SEHNR and CDR2 FQNEAQ (reference sequence). The DNA for the CDR3 is TGTGCCAGCAGCTCCCAAGGGCAGGGCGATACGCAGTATTTT. This codes for CASSSQGQGDTQYF.

This clonotype was detected a few times. V usage is TRBV6-2 or TRBV6-3 and J usage is TRBJ2-7; D unclear. The CDR3 is 11 residues long. V lost 8 bases and J 0 bases, leaving 5 bases between the germline ends. Looked up from germline, CDR1 is MNHEY and CDR2 is SVGEGT. The CDR3 region has the DNA TGTGCCAGCCGTTTCTCCTACGAGCAGTACTTC. Its translation: CASRFSYEQYF.

A few counts support this clonotype. The V call is TRBV6-6, the J call TRBJ2-1; a possible D gene is TRBD2 (5 bases). V dropped 5 bases and J dropped 6 bases, with 11 bases sitting between them. The CDR3 covers 13 residues. Germline V gives CDR1 MNHNY, CDR2 SVGAGI (reference sequence). The CDR3 loop is CASSRIGSNEQFF. DNA of the CDR3: TGTGCCAGCAGTCGGATAGGGAGCAATGAGCAGTTCTTC.

This clonotype was detected only a few times. Here the CDR3 DNA reads TGTGCCTGGAGTAAGAGCTCACTTGTGGGGGGCTCCTACGAGCAGTACTTC. Translation gives CAWSKSSLVGGSYEQYF. The J gene is TRBJ2-7, the V gene TRBV30; D possibly corresponds to TRBD2 (6 bases). The CDR3 spans 17 residues. Germline loops: CDR1 GTSNPN, CDR2 SVGIG (reference sequence). Trimming stripped 2 bases from V and 0 bases from J, with 20 bases between.

The table lists this clonotype with a few counts. V gene TRBV6-4 combines with J gene TRBJ2-3, with a weak D call TRBD2 (5 bases). The CDR3 is made up of 12 amino acids. Germline CDR1 MRHNA, CDR2 SNTAGT. Trimming pared 5 bases from V and 8 bases from J, leaving 11 bases between. CDR3 DNA: TGTGCCAGCAGTAATGAGGGTGTTACGCAGTATTTT. Its protein is CASSNEGVTQYF.

The V call is TRBV7-2, the J call TRBJ2-7, with 8 bases identical to TRBD2. J lost 5 bases, V lost 3 bases, and 9 bases had no gene match. The CDR3 has 15 amino acids. Germline V gene lookup returns CDR1 SGHTA and CDR2 FQGNSA. The CDR3 nucleotides are TGTGCCAGCAGCTTCTCCAGCGGGAGTGTCCACGAGCAGTACTTC. Translation: CASSFSSGSVHEQYF.

V usage is TRBV3-1 and J usage is TRBJ2-7; D remains ambiguous. The length of the CDR3 is 15 residues. The germline gives CDR1 LGHDT, CDR2 YNNKEL (reference sequence). Deletions cut 0 bases from V and 7 bases from J, with 16 bases between. CDR3 in amino acids: CASSQESAVLGEQYF. In nucleotides, the CDR3 is TGTGCCAGCAGCCAAGAATCGGCAGTTCTTGGGGAGCAGTACTTC.

This clonotype has more than one count but fewer than ten. The chain recombines TRBV13 with TRBJ1-5; D is perhaps TRBD1 (6 bases). The CDR3 length is 16 residues. CDR1 and CDR2 (germline): PRHDT, FYEKMQ (reference sequence). V lost 9 bases and J lost 1, with 19 bases in between. For the CDR3, the DNA is TGTGCCAGGGGGGCGCAGGGAGTAGTGAGCAATCAGCCCCAGCATTTT. Residues: CARGAQGVVSNQPQHF.

This clonotype turned up a few times. J is TRBJ2-1 and V is TRBV7-6, with 10 positions matching TRBD2. The V gene end was trimmed by 6 bases and the J gene end by 6 bases; junction bases not matched to a gene: 17. The CDR3 is 18 amino acids. Germline CDR1 and CDR2: SGHVS and FNYEAQ. Here the CDR3 reads CASSSPRTSGDNGNEQFF. The CDR3 bases are TGTGCCAGCAGTTCACCGAGGACTAGCGGAGACAACGGCAATGAGCAGTTCTTC. Complete variable domain (other parts from reference TRBV7-6 and TRBJ2-1): GAGVSQSPRYKVTKRGQDVALRCDPISGHVSLYWYRQALGQGPEFLTYFNYEAQQDKSGLPNDRFSAERPEGSISTLTIQRTEQRDSAMYRCASSSPRTSGDNGNEQFFGPGTRLTVL.

This clonotype was seen repeatedly, ten times or more. The chain joins TRBV29-1 to TRBJ2-7; possible D gene TRBD2, 7 bases. Trimming took off 7 bases at V and 3 bases at J, with 16 bases between the two ends. Germline-derived CDR1 and CDR2 are SQVTM and ANQGSEA. The CDR3 has 13 amino acids. CDR3 region: CSATGGSHYEQYF. DNA of the CDR3: TGCAGCGCCACGGGGGGCTCCCACTACGAGCAGTACTTC.

V gene TRBV6-5 combines with J gene TRBJ2-3; 7 bases align to TRBD1. The CDR3 spans 15 residues. Germline V gives CDR1 MNHEY, CDR2 SVGAGI. V lost 5 bases, J lost 3 bases, and 8 bases stayed unmatched. The CDR3 nucleotides read TGTGCCAGCAGTGGGACAGTCATAGGGACAGATACGCAGTATTTT. The encoded protein is CASSGTVIGTDTQYF.

This clonotype appeared a few times. The V gene is TRBV7-8, the J gene TRBJ2-4; TRBD2 might be the D (6 bases). Between the trimmed V and J ends, which lost 7 bases and 2 bases, there was a span of 12 bases. CDR1 is SGHVS, CDR2 FQNEAQ, per germline. The CDR3 runs to 14 residues. This CDR3 is CASTPGTSKNIQYF. In DNA, the CDR3 is TGTGCCAGCACCCCCGGGACTTCCAAAAACATTCAGTACTTC.

The V gene is TRBV9, the J gene TRBJ2-1, with 8 bases fitting TRBD2. Germline V gene data show CDR1 as SGDLS and CDR2 as YYNGEE. V was clipped by 5 bases and J by 7 bases; unmatched bases: 14. This CDR3 comprises 16 residues. The CDR3 here is CASSPYSGTKGNEQFF. The CDR3 DNA follows: TGTGCCAGCAGTCCCTATAGCGGGACTAAGGGAAATGAGCAGTTCTTC.

The CDR3: CASSLGGTPTSYEQYF. The CDR3 DNA follows: TGTGCCAGCAGCTTAGGGGGGACGCCGACCTCCTACGAGCAGTACTTC. The V call is TRBV7-9, the J call TRBJ2-7, with D possibly being TRBD1 or TRBD2 (5 bases each). Per the germline V gene, CDR1 is SEHNR and CDR2 is FQNEAQ (reference sequence). The CDR3 spans 16 residues. V lost 1 base and J lost 0, with 13 bases in between.

Only a few counts were recorded for this clonotype. V usage is TRBV4-1 and J usage is TRBJ2-5; the match to TRBD2 covers 10 bases. This CDR3 region has 17 residues. CDR1 MGHRA and CDR2 YSYEKL come from the germline V gene. J lost 3 bases, V lost 1 base, and 8 bases had no gene match. The CDR3: CASSQAGLAGAKETQYF. DNA for the CDR3: TGCGCCAGCAGCCAAGCCGGGCTAGCGGGAGCCAAAGAGACCCAGTACTTC.

The V gene is TRBV12-3 or TRBV12-4, the J gene TRBJ2-1; 9 bases line up with TRBD2. CDR3 length: 15 residues. The J segment lost 6 bases and the V segment lost 3 bases, leaving 6 bases of the junction unmatched. CDR3 bases: TGTGCCAGCAGTTTGATTGCGGGAGGGACCAATGAGCAGTTCTTC. Its protein is CASSLIAGGTNEQFF.

This clonotype was counted only a few times. J is TRBJ2-1 and V is TRBV4-3, with TRBD2 identical over 7 bases. The CDR3 runs 15 residues. V lost 2 bases to trimming and J lost 7 bases; unmatched junction nucleotides: 8. Germline V gene data show CDR1 as LGHNA and CDR2 as YSLEER. CDR3 nucleotide sequence: TGCGCCAGCAGCCAACCCGGGGACTACACGAATGAGCAGTTCTTC. Translated: CASSQPGDYTNEQFF.

This chain joins TRBV19 and TRBJ2-7, with D perhaps given as TRBD1 or TRBD2 (6 bases each). Germline CDR1 and CDR2: LNHDA and SQIVND (reference sequence). Trimming shortened V by 1 base and J by 3 bases, and 25 bases separated the two germline ends. The CDR3 contains 19 residues. The CDR3: CASSIVHGIRGRTDYEQYF. In DNA form, the CDR3 reads TGTGCCAGTAGTATAGTCCACGGGATTCGGGGGCGGACAGACTACGAGCAGTACTTC.

This clonotype was observed a single time. One junction end disagrees with the germline gene, perhaps due to a read error. The chain couples TRBV18 to TRBJ1-6, with D perhaps TRBD1 (6 bases). Per the germline V gene, CDR1 is KGHSH and CDR2 is LQKENI. The CDR3 is 16 residues long. CDR3 bases: TGTGCCAGCTCTCCACCTCAGTACAGGGAAAATTCACCCCTCCACTTT. Translation gives CASSPPQYRENSPLHF.

This chain connects TRBV7-2 to TRBJ2-7; 9 bases line up with TRBD1. The CDR3 runs to 15 residues. Germline assignment: CDR1 SGHTA and CDR2 FQGNSA. With V trimmed by 3 bases and J by 2 bases, 5 bases remained unmatched. Written as DNA, the CDR3 is TGTGCCAGCAGCTTTGGGGACAGGGAGGCCTACGAGCAGTACTTC. As protein: CASSFGDREAYEQYF.

This clonotype was observed a few times. This chain's CDR3 is CASSFYSGSGSYNEQFF. The CDR3 DNA follows: TGTGCCAGCAGCTTTTACTCAGGGAGCGGGAGCTACAATGAGCAGTTCTTC. V usage is TRBV7-8 and J usage is TRBJ2-1; 8 bases align to TRBD2. This CDR3 spans 17 amino acids. Germline V gene sequence: CDR1 SGHVS, CDR2 FQNEAQ. The ends lost 3 bases at V and 3 bases at J; junction bases unmatched: 10.

This clonotype was seen a few times. The chain uses TRBV30 and TRBJ1-1; the D is unclear. Germline lookup yields CDR1 GTSNPN and CDR2 SVGIG (reference sequence). Trimming took 0 bases from V and 5 from J, leaving 16 bases between them. This CDR3 spans 15 amino acids. CDR3 sequence: CAWSVMNALETEAFF. In DNA form, the CDR3 reads TGTGCCTGGAGTGTAATGAACGCTTTGGAGACTGAAGCTTTCTTT.

This rearrangement joins TRBV2 to TRBJ2-2; maybe TRBD2 (5 bases). The CDR3 sequence is 16 residues long. The germline V gene has CDR1 SNHLY and CDR2 FYNNEI. V gave up 4 bases and J gave up 6 bases, with 18 bases separating them. The CDR3 region has the DNA TGTGCCAGCAGTGTCGAGGGAGTAGGGTTATCCGGGGAGCTGTTTTTT. It codes for CASSVEGVGLSGELFF.

A word on this clonotype: At one end, the junction sequence differs from germline, possibly due to a read error. The chain has TRBV7-9 and TRBJ1-2; D is uncertain. Germline lookup yields CDR1 SEHNR and CDR2 FQNEAQ (reference sequence). The CDR3 has 13 amino acids. In DNA form, the CDR3 reads TGTGCCAGCAGCTTAGGTCCTAACTATGTCTACACCTTC. It translates to CASSLGPNYVYTF.